This T cell receptor (beta chain) is drawn from a study of T-cell reconstitution after alpha-beta-depleted transplantation in children. Germline V gene sequence: CDR1 SGHVS, CDR2 FNYEAQ. V was clipped by 1 base and J by 2 bases, with 11 bases between them. This CDR3 region has 15 residues. Unique molecular identifiers were incorporated when the TCRbeta library was constructed. TCRdb re-derived calls from the PCR reads in MiXCR, one entry per CDR3 protein. The sample has about a million distinct CDR3 sequences, around 30% seen once. V usage is TRBV7-6 and J usage is TRBJ1-1; a weak D match, TRBD1 (5 bases). This material consisted of PBMCs, mostly from graft donor cells, taken 360 days after TCRalphabeta/CD19-depleted stem cell transplant. The TCR sequence derives from a boy younger than two who had a stem cell transplant for SCID, so the T cells may come from the graft donor. CDR3 bases: TGTGCCAGCAGCTTAGTGGGACCATCAAACACTGAAGCTTTCTTT. Amino acid sequence: CASSLVGPSNTEAFF.